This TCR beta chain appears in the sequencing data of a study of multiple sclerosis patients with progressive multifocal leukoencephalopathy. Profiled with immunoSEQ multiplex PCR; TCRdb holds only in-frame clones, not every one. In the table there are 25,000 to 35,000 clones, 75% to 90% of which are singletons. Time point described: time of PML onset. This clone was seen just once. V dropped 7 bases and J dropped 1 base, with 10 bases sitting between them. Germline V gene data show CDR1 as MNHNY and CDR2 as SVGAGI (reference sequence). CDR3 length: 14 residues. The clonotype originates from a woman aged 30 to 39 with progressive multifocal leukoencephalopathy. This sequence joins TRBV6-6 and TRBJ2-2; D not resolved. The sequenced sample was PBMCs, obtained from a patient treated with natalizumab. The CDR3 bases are TGTGCCAGCAAGGCCGGTATGAACACCGGGGAGCTGTTTTTT. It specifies CASKAGMNTGELFF.